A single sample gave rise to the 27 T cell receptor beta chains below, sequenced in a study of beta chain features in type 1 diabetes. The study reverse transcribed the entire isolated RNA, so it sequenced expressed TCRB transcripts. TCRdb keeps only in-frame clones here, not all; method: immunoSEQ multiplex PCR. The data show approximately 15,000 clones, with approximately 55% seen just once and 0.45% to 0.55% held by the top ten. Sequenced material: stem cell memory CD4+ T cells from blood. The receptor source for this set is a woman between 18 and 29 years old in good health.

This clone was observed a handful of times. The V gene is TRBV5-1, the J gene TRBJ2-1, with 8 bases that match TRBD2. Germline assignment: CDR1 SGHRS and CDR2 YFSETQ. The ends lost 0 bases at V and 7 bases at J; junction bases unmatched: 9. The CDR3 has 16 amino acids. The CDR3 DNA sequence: TGCGCCAGCAGCTTGGGCCTTAGCGGGAAGGGGAATGAGCAGTTCTTC. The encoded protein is CASSLGLSGKGNEQFF.

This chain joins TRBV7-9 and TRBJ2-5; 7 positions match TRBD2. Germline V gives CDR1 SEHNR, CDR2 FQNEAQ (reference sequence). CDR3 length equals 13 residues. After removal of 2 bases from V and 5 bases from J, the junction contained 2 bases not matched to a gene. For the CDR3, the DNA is TGTGCCAGCAGCTTAAAGGGAGGGGAGACCCAGTACTTC. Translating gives CASSLKGGETQYF.

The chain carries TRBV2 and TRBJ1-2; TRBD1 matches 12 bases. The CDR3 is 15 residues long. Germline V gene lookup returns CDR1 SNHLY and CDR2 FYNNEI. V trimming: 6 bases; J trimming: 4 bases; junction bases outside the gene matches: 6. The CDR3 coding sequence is TGTGCCAGCAGGGGGACAGGGGGCTTTTCCTATGGCTACACCTTC. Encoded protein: CASRGTGGFSYGYTF. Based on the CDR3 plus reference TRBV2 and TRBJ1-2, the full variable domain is EPEVTQTPSHQVTQMGQEVILRCVPISNHLYFYWYRQILGQKVEFLVSFYNNEISEKSEIFDDQFSVERPDGSNFTLKIRSTKLEDSAMYFCASRGTGGFSYGYTFGSGTRLTVV.

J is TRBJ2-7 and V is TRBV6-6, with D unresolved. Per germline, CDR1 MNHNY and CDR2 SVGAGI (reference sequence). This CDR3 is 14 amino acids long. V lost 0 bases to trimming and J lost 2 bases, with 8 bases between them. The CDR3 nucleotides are TGTGCCAGCAGTTACTCCGAGAGGACCTACGAGCAGTACTTC. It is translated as CASSYSERTYEQYF.

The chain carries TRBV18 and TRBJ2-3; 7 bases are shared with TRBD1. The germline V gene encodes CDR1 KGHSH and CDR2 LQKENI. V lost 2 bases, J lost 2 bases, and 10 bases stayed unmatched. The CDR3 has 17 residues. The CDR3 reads CASSPYTTGTFTDTQYF. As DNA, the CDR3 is TGTGCCAGCTCACCATATACGACAGGGACCTTCACAGATACGCAGTATTTT.

As DNA, the CDR3 is TGTGCCAGTAGTATGACCACCGTACCGGGACAGCCCTCGTACAATGAGCAGTTCTTC. Amino acid sequence: CASSMTTVPGQPSYNEQFF. The V gene is TRBV19, the J gene TRBJ2-1, with TRBD1 matching 7 bases. There are 19 residues in the CDR3. With 3 bases clipped from V and 4 bases from J, the junction kept 18 bases outside the gene matches. CDR1 is LNHDA and CDR2 is SQIVND in the germline V gene (reference sequence).

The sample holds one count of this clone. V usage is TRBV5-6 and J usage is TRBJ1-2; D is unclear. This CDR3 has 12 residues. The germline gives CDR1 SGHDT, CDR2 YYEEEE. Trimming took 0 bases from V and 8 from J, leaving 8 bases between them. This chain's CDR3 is CASSLASIGYTF. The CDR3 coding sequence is TGTGCCAGCAGCTTGGCTTCTATAGGCTACACCTTC.

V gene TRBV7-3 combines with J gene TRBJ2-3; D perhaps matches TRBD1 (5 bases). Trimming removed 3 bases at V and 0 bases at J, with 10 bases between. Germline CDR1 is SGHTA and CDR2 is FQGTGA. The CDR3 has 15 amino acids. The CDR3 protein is CASSFAGQSTDTQYF. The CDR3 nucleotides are TGTGCCAGCAGCTTTGCAGGGCAGAGCACAGATACGCAGTATTTT.

CDR3 residues: CASTSTSYNSPLHF. CDR3 coding DNA: TGCGCCAGCACGTCTACGAGCTATAATTCACCCCTCCACTTT. The V gene is TRBV5-1, the J gene TRBJ1-6; D unclear. The CDR3 loop spans 14 amino acids. The germline gives CDR1 SGHRS, CDR2 YFSETQ. Trimming shortened V by 6 bases and J by 3 bases, and 10 bases separated the two germline ends.

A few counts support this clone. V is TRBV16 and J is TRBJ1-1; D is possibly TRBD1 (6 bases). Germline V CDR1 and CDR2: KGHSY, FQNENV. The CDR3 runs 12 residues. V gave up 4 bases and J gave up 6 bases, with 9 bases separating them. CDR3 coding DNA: TGTGCCAGCAGCCGGAGGACAGCTGAAGCTTTCTTT. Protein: CASSRRTAEAFF.

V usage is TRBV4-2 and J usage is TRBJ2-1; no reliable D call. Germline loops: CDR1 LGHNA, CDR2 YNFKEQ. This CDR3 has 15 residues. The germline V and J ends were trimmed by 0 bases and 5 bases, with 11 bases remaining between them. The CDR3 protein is CASSQDGGINNEQFF. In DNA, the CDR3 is TGTGCCAGCAGCCAAGATGGCGGCATCAACAATGAGCAGTTCTTC.

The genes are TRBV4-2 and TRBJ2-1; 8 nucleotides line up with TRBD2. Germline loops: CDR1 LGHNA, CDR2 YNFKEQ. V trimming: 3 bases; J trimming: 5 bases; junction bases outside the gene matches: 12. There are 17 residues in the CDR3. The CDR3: CASSHGATPGGDNEQFF. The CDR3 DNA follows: TGTGCCAGCAGCCACGGAGCCACCCCGGGAGGGGACAATGAGCAGTTCTTC.

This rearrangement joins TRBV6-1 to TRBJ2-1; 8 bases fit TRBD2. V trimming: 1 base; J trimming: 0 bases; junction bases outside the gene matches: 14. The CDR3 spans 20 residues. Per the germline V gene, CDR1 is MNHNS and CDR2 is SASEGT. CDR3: CASSEVRLAGITFSYNEQFF. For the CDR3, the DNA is TGTGCCAGCAGTGAAGTTCGTCTAGCGGGTATTACATTCTCCTACAATGAGCAGTTCTTC.

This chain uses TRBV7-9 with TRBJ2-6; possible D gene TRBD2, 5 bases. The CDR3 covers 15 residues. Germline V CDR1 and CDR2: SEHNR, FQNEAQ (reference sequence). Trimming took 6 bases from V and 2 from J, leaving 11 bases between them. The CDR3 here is CASRHRRPGANVLTF. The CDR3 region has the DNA TGTGCCAGCAGACACCGGAGGCCTGGGGCCAACGTCCTGACTTTC.

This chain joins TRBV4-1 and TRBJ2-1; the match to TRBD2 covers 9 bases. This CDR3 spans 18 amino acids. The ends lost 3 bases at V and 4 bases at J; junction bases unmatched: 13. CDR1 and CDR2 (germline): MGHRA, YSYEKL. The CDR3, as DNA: TGCGCCAGCAGCCACGATTCGGCTAGCGGGATCATATACAATGAGCAGTTCTTC. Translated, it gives CASSHDSASGIIYNEQFF.

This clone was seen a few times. The CDR3 region has the DNA TGTGCCAGCACCGAGTGGGACAGGAAGTACGAGCAGTACTTC. Amino acid sequence: CASTEWDRKYEQYF. The chain links TRBV6-1 to TRBJ2-7; TRBD1 matches at 8 bases. With 7 bases clipped from V and 4 bases from J, the junction kept 9 bases outside the gene matches. The CDR3 loop spans 14 amino acids. Per the germline V gene, CDR1 is MNHNS and CDR2 is SASEGT.

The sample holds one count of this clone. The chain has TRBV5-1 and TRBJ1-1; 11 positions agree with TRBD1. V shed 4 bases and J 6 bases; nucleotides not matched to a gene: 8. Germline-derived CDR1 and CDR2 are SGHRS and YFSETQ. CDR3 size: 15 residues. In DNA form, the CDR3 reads TGCGCCAGCAGCACGGGACAGGGGGGGAAGGCTGAAGCTTTCTTT. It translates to CASSTGQGGKAEAFF.

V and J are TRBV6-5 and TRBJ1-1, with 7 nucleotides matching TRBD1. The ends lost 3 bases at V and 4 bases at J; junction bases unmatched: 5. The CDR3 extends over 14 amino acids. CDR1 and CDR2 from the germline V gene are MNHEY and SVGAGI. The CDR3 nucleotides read TGTGCCAGCAGTTATACCAGGGGGACCACTGAAGCTTTCTTT. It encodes CASSYTRGTTEAFF.

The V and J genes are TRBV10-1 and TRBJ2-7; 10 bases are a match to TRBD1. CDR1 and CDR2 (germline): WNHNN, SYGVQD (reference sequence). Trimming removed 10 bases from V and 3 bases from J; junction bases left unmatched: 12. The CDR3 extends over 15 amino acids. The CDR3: CATPEGTGEIYEQYF. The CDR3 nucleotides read TGCGCCACTCCGGAGGGGACAGGGGAAATCTACGAGCAGTACTTC.

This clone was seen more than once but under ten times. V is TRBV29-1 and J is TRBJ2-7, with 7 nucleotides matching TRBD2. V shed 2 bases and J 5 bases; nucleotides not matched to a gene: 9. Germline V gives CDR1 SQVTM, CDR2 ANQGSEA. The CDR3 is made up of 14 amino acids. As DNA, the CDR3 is TGCAGCGTTGAAAGATCGGGAGGTCGTAACGAGCAGTACTTC. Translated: CSVERSGGRNEQYF.

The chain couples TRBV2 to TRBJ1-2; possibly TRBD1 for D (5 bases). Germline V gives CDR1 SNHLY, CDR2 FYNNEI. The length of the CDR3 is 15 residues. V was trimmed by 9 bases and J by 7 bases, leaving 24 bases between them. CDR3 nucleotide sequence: TGTGCCAGGACTCGGACACGGGTACTTAGTGGTGGCTACACCTTC. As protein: CARTRTRVLSGGYTF.

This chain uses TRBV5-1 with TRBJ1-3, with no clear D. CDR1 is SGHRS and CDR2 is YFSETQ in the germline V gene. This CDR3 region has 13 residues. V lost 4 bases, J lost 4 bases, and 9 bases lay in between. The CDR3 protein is CASSLRPGNTIYF. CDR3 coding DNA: TGCGCCAGCAGCCTGAGGCCGGGAAACACCATATATTTT.

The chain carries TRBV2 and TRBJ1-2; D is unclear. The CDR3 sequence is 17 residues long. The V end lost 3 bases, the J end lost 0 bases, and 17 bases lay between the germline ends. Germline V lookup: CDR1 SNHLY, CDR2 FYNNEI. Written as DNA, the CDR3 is TGTGCCAGCAGTGATTCCACCTTCGGGGAAGCTAACTATGGCTACACCTTC. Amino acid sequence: CASSDSTFGEANYGYTF.

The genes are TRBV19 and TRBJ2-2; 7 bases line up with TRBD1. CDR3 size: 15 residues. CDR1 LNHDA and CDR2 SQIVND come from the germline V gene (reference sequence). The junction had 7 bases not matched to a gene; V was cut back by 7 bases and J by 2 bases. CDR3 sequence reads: CASKQGTVNTGELFF. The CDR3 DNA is TGTGCCAGTAAACAGGGGACCGTTAACACCGGGGAGCTGTTTTTT. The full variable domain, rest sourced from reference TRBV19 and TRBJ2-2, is DGGITQSPKYLFRKEGQNVTLSCEQNLNHDAMYWYRQDPGQGLRLIYYSQIVNDFQKGDIAEGYSVSREKKESFPLTVTSAQKNPTAFYLCASKQGTVNTGELFFGEGSRLTVL.

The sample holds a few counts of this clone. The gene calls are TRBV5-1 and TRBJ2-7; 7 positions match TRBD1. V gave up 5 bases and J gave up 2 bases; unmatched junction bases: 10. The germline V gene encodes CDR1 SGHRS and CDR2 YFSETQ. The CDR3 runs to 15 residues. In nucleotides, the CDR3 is TGCGCCAGCAGTCAGGGGGACAGCACCACCTACGAGCAGTACTTC. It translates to CASSQGDSTTYEQYF.

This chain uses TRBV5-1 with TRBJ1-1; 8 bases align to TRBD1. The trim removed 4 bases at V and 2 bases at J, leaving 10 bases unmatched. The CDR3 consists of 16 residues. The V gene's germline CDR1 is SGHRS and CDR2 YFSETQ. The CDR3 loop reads CASSPGQGRLNTEAFF. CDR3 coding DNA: TGCGCCAGCAGCCCCGGACAGGGACGACTTAACACTGAAGCTTTCTTT.

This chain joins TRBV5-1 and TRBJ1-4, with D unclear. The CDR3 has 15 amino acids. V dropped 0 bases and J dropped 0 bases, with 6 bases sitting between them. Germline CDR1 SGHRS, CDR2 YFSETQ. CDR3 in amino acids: CASSLGSATNEKLFF. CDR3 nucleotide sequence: TGCGCCAGCAGCTTGGGGAGTGCAACTAATGAAAAACTGTTTTTT.